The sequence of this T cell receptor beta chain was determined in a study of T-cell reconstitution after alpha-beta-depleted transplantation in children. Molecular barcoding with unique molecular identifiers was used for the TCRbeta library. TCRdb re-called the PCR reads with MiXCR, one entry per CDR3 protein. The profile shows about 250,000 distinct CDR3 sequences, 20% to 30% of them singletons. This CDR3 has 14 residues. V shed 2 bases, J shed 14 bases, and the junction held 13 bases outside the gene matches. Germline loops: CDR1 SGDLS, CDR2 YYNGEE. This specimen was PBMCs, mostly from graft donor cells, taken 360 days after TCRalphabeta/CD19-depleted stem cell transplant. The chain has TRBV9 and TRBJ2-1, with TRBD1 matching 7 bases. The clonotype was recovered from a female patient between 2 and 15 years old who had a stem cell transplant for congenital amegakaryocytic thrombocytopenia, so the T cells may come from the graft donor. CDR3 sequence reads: CASSVATQRGLKFF. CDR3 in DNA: TGTGCCAGCAGCGTCGCGACGCAAAGGGGGCTCAAGTTCTTC.